This passage covers 18 T cell receptor beta chains from one sample sequenced in a study of immune evolution from preneoplasia to lung adenocarcinoma. Sequenced by immunoSEQ multiplex PCR; TCRdb stores in-frame clones only, minus some. Of 4,500 to 6,500 clones listed, approximately 86% were seen once; the top ten hold 2.5% to 4%. Sequencing was done on a sample of FFPE invasive lung adenocarcinoma tissue. The receptors shown here come from a person over 45 with lung adenocarcinoma.

The chain links TRBV5-1 to TRBJ2-2, with 7 bases identical to TRBD1. The J segment lost 0 bases and the V segment lost 4 bases, leaving 6 bases of the junction unmatched. The CDR3 consists of 16 residues. The germline V gene encodes CDR1 SGHRS and CDR2 YFSETQ. CDR3 in DNA: TGCGCCAGCAGCAAGACAGGGAACCCGAACACCGGGGAGCTGTTTTTT. This translates into CASSKTGNPNTGELFF.

V gene TRBV5-4 combines with J gene TRBJ2-7; 7 bases agree with TRBD1. V was pared by 6 bases and J by 2 bases, with 8 bases of the junction left unmatched. This CDR3 has 14 residues. Germline V CDR1 and CDR2: SGHNT, YYREEE (reference sequence). This CDR3 reads CASKTPGQPYEQYF. CDR3 sequence (DNA): TGTGCCAGCAAAACCCCGGGACAGCCCTACGAGCAGTACTTC.

In DNA form, the CDR3 reads TGTGCCAGCTCACCGACGGCCAGGGAGGATACGCAGTATTTT. Translation gives CASSPTAREDTQYF. The chain is built from TRBV18 and TRBJ2-3; the D gene could be TRBD1 or TRBD2 (5 bases each). This CDR3 is built from 14 residues. With 3 bases removed from V and 6 bases from J, the gap between germline ends came to 13 bases. Germline V gene sequence: CDR1 KGHSH, CDR2 LQKENI.

DNA for the CDR3: TGTTGTCCCTCCGGACAGGGCCTTAAAGGGAATAGCAATCAGCCCCAGCATTTT. This gives the protein CCPSGQGLKGNSNQPQHF. V usage is TRBV9 and J usage is TRBJ1-5; TRBD1 aligns across 8 bases. The length of the CDR3 is 18 residues. Germline CDR1 SGDLS, CDR2 YYNGEE.

This rearrangement joins TRBV7-9 to TRBJ2-5, with D possibly matching TRBD2 (5 bases). CDR1 is SEHNR, CDR2 FQNEAQ, per germline (reference sequence). The V gene lost 6 bases and the J gene lost 5 bases, with 22 bases spanning the gap. CDR3 length equals 16 residues. CDR3 nucleotide sequence: TGTGCCAGCAGTATTACACCGGGATCAGACGGGGAGACCCAGTACTTC. It specifies CASSITPGSDGETQYF.

Only a few counts were recorded for this clone. The chain is built from TRBV7-9 and TRBJ2-3, with TRBD1 identical over 10 bases. The CDR3 sequence is 16 residues long. CDR1 is SEHNR, CDR2 FQNEAQ, per germline (reference sequence). With V trimmed by 5 bases and J by 5 bases, 10 bases remained unmatched. The CDR3, as DNA: TGTGCCAGCAGCGGGCGGGACAGGGGATGGGAAGATACGCAGTATTTT. Residues: CASSGRDRGWEDTQYF. Looking up the rest from reference TRBV7-9 and TRBJ2-3 gives the full variable domain: DTGVSQNPRHKITKRGQNVTFRCDPISEHNRLYWYRQTLGQGPEFLTYFQNEAQLEKSRLLSDRFSAERPKGSFSTLEIQRTEQGDSAMYLCASSGRDRGWEDTQYFGPGTRLTVL.

The V gene is TRBV4-2, the J gene TRBJ2-3; 7 positions agree with TRBD1. The CDR3 sequence is 18 residues long. The junction had 12 bases not matched to a gene; V was cut back by 0 bases and J by 3 bases. Looked up from germline, CDR1 is LGHNA and CDR2 is YNFKEQ. In nucleotides, the CDR3 is TGTGCCAGCAGCCAAGAAACCTTGGCAGGGGGAAGGACAGATACGCAGTATTTT. This gives the protein CASSQETLAGGRTDTQYF.

This rearrangement joins TRBV9 to TRBJ1-3; TRBD1 matches 7 bases. Trimming cost V 2 bases and J 2 bases; bases outside gene matches: 4. The germline gives CDR1 SGDLS, CDR2 YYNGEE. The CDR3 consists of 15 residues. The CDR3: CASSVGDSAGNTIYF. The CDR3, as DNA: TGTGCCAGCAGCGTCGGGGACAGCGCTGGAAACACCATATATTTT.

CDR3 amino acids: CASSQEGLGQVSNTEAFF. The CDR3 DNA is TGTGCCAGCAGCCAAGAAGGGCTCGGACAGGTGTCGAACACTGAAGCTTTCTTT. The chain carries TRBV14 and TRBJ1-1, with 7 bases matching TRBD1. CDR3 length: 18 residues. V shed 0 bases and J 1 base; nucleotides not matched to a gene: 11. The germline gives CDR1 SGHDN, CDR2 FVKESK.

The rearrangement uses TRBV2 and TRBJ2-3; tentatively, D is TRBD2 (6 bases). Germline V CDR1 and CDR2: SNHLY, FYNNEI. The CDR3 is made up of 15 amino acids. V lost 3 bases and J 0 bases, leaving 10 bases between the germline ends. The CDR3 loop reads CASSDGGASTDTQYF. The CDR3, as DNA: TGTGCCAGCAGTGACGGGGGAGCTAGCACAGATACGCAGTATTTT.

The chain couples TRBV25-1 to TRBJ1-1; TRBD1 might be the D (5 bases). This CDR3 has 11 residues. Looked up from germline, CDR1 is MGHDK and CDR2 is SYGVNS. Trimming stripped 4 bases from V and 11 bases from J, with 11 bases between. CDR3 bases: TGTGCCAGCAGTGCCGCCAGGGTCGCTTTCTTT. Translation: CASSAARVAFF.

The J gene is TRBJ2-2, the V gene TRBV7-6; D is undetermined. The CDR3 totals 17 residues. Looked up from germline, CDR1 is SGHVS and CDR2 is FNYEAQ. The V end lost 5 bases, the J end lost 8 bases, and 24 bases lay between the germline ends. The CDR3 nucleotides read TGTGCCAGCAGCCTCACGATCCTCGGGCCAAGCAGGGGGGAGCTGTTTTTT. This translates into CASSLTILGPSRGELFF.

The chain employs TRBV5-1 and TRBJ2-5; 7 nucleotides agree with TRBD1. The CDR3 runs to 14 residues. V lost 5 bases to trimming and J lost 2 bases; unmatched junction nucleotides: 6. Germline CDR1 and CDR2: SGHRS and YFSETQ. The CDR3 reads CASRPDRVQETQYF. The CDR3 DNA sequence: TGCGCCAGCAGACCCGACAGGGTTCAAGAGACCCAGTACTTC.

The V gene is TRBV20-1, the J gene TRBJ1-1; unclear D gene. Germline V gives CDR1 DFQATT, CDR2 SNEGSKA (reference sequence). CDR3 length: 11 residues. The V and J ends lost 5 bases and 1 base respectively, with 5 bases between them. The CDR3 region has the DNA TGCAGTGCTCTAGGGAACACTGAAGCTTTCTTT. Translation: CSALGNTEAFF.

V is TRBV27 and J is TRBJ2-7, with D perhaps TRBD1 (6 bases). The CDR3 loop spans 13 amino acids. Trimming removed 8 bases at V and 3 bases at J, with 14 bases between. The germline V gene has CDR1 MNHEY and CDR2 SMNVEV (reference sequence). CDR3 in amino acids: CASREQGVYEQYF. The CDR3 nucleotides read TGTGCCAGCCGAGAACAGGGAGTCTACGAGCAGTACTTC.

This clone was detected a few times. The rearrangement joins TRBV11-3 to TRBJ2-3, with D possibly being TRBD1 (6 bases). V gave up 4 bases and J gave up 7 bases, with 9 bases separating them. Per germline, CDR1 SGHNT and CDR2 YENEEA. This CDR3 region has 12 residues. CDR3 sequence (DNA): TGTGCCAGCAGCTCGACAGGACATACGCAGTATTTT. Translated, it gives CASSSTGHTQYF.

The gene calls are TRBV6-1 and TRBJ2-2; 10 bases match TRBD2. Germline lookup yields CDR1 MNHNS and CDR2 SASEGT. Trimming took 1 base from V and 5 from J; bases not matched to a gene: 7. CDR3 length equals 17 residues. The CDR3, as DNA: TGTGCCAGCAGTGAAGATCTAGCGGGAGCGCCGACCGGGGAGCTGTTTTTT. Residues: CASSEDLAGAPTGELFF.

The CDR3 region has the DNA TGCGCCAGCAGGGATCCGGGGGCGAAAGAGCAGTACTTC. This gives the protein CASRDPGAKEQYF. The chain has TRBV10-2 and TRBJ2-7, with D tentatively TRBD1 or TRBD2 (6 bases each). From germline, CDR1 is WSHSY and CDR2 SAAADI. V was clipped by 6 bases and J by 7 bases, with 16 bases between them. The CDR3 runs 13 residues.